One and the same sample provided the 5 T cell receptor beta chains below, sequenced in a study of human T cells and chemical hapten exposure. TCRdb passed the RACE reads through MiXCR, listing each CDR3 protein once. The sample lists more than 55,000 distinct CDR3 sequences; around 10% were seen once. Time point reported: pre-sensitization, week 0. Treatment here: therapeutic diphenylcyclopropenone sensitization with weekly scalp DPC. Material: whole blood, obtained in connection with sensitization to the hapten diphenylcyclopropenone (DPC). All receptors come from a middle-aged woman with alopecia areata. Some clones in this sample may be carry-over from other donors' samples.

V gene TRBV4-3 combines with J gene TRBJ1-6, with D hard to call. Trimming left V 0 bases short and J 6 bases short, with 9 bases between. Germline CDR1 is LGHNA and CDR2 is YSLEER. The CDR3 is made up of 15 amino acids. CDR3 in amino acids: CASSQEPEFNSPLHF. The CDR3 nucleotides read TGCGCCAGCAGCCAAGAACCGGAATTTAATTCACCCCTCCACTTT.

The V gene is TRBV25-1, the J gene TRBJ2-7; TRBD1 agrees at 11 bases. With 3 bases clipped from V and 5 bases from J, the junction kept 6 bases outside the gene matches. Looked up from germline, CDR1 is MGHDK and CDR2 is SYGVNS. The CDR3 totals 15 residues. The CDR3 protein is CASSDLGQGDDEQYF. CDR3 DNA: TGTGCCAGCAGTGACCTGGGACAGGGGGACGACGAGCAGTACTTC.

This clonotype was seen only a few times. The genes are TRBV29-1 and TRBJ1-5; D is perhaps TRBD1 (6 bases). Germline CDR1 is SQVTM and CDR2 is ANQGSEA. The V and J ends lost 7 bases and 1 base respectively, with 11 bases between them. The CDR3 totals 13 residues. For the CDR3, the DNA is TGCAGCGCCAAGGGGGGGAGCAATCAGCCCCAGCATTTT. Amino acids: CSAKGGSNQPQHF. Complete variable domain (other parts from reference TRBV29-1 and TRBJ1-5): SAVISQKPSRDICQRGTSLTIQCQVDSQVTMMFWYRQQPGQSLTLIATANQGSEATYESGFVIDKFPISRPNLTFSTLTVSNMSPEDSSIYLCSAKGGSNQPQHFGDGTRLSIL.

Comments on this clonotype: This sequence may be a read error, since a much larger clone differs from it by one base. The V call is TRBV10-3, the J call TRBJ2-2; possible D gene TRBD2, 6 bases. Germline values: CDR1 ENHRY, CDR2 SYGVKD. The CDR3 covers 14 residues. The CDR3: CAIRDGRAMGEVFF. The CDR3 bases are TGTGCCATCAGGGATGGACGGGCAATGGGGGAGGTGTTTTTT.

This clonotype was counted only a few times. This rearrangement joins TRBV11-2 to TRBJ2-1; 7 bases match TRBD2. V shed 5 bases, J shed 2 bases, and the junction held 15 bases outside the gene matches. This CDR3 is built from 18 residues. Per germline, CDR1 SGHAT and CDR2 FQNNGV. CDR3 protein: CASSPRPPPGRTYNEQFF. The DNA for the CDR3 is TGTGCCAGCAGCCCTAGACCCCCCCCCGGGAGGACCTACAATGAGCAGTTCTTC.